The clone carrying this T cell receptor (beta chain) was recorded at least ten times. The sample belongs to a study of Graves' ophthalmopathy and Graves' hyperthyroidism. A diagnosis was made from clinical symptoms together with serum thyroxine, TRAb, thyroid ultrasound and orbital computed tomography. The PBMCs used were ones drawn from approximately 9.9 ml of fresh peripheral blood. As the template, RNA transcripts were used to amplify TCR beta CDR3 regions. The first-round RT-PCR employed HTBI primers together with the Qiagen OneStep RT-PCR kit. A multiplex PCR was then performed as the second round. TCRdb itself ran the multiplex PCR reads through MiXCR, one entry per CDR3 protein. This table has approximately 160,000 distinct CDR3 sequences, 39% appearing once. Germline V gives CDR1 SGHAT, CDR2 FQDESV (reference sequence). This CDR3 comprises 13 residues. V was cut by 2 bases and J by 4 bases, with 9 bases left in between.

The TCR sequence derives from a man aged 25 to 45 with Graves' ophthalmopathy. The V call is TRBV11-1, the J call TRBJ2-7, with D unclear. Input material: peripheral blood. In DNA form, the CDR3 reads TGTGCCAGCAGCTTACCCACAGATTACGAGCAGTACTTC. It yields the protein CASSLPTDYEQYF.